Below are 18 T cell receptor beta chains sequenced from a single sample in a study of cytotoxic CD8 clonotypes in ibrutinib-treated CLL. Method: immunoSEQ multiplex PCR; TCRdb's copy keeps in-frame clones and lacks some. The repertoire holds about 35,000 clones, with 45% to 50% as singletons. Source: PBMCs, taken before ibrutinib treatment. The source of these receptors is a human donor with chronic lymphocytic leukemia.

The rearrangement uses TRBV11-2 and TRBJ2-7, with a possible D match to TRBD1 (7 bases). CDR3 length: 13 residues. Deletions cut 1 base from V and 7 bases from J, with 11 bases between. From germline, CDR1 is SGHAT and CDR2 FQNNGV. The CDR3 reads CASSLVRGEEQYF. As DNA, the CDR3 is TGTGCCAGCAGCTTAGTCAGGGGGGAAGAGCAGTACTTC.

This chain joins TRBV19 and TRBJ2-7, with TRBD1 identical over 7 bases. V lost 0 bases and J lost 3; bases outside the gene matches: 11. The CDR3 runs to 17 residues. Looked up from germline, CDR1 is LNHDA and CDR2 is SQIVND (reference sequence). The CDR3 DNA reads as TGTGCCAGTAGTATAGATCCAAGACAGGGAGTGGTCTACGAGCAGTACTTC. It is translated as CASSIDPRQGVVYEQYF.

This clone occurred a few times. The chain uses TRBV2 and TRBJ2-3; 9 nucleotides align to TRBD1. The germline gives CDR1 SNHLY, CDR2 FYNNEI. The CDR3 contains 14 residues. The ends lost 4 bases at V and 1 base at J; junction bases unmatched: 0. CDR3 region: CASSGTGGTDTQYF. As DNA, the CDR3 is TGTGCCAGCAGTGGGACAGGGGGCACAGATACGCAGTATTTT.

This clone was counted many times. The J gene is TRBJ2-7, the V gene TRBV7-6, with TRBD1 matching 8 bases. The CDR3 runs to 15 residues. Germline V CDR1 and CDR2: SGHVS, FNYEAQ. Trimming cost V 5 bases and J 7 bases; bases outside gene matches: 13. The CDR3 reads CASSRMTGQAREQYF. Written as DNA, the CDR3 is TGTGCCAGCAGCCGAATGACGGGACAGGCGCGTGAGCAGTACTTC.

This chain links TRBV6-6 with TRBJ2-7; tentative D call: TRBD1 (5 bases). Germline CDR1 and CDR2: MNHNY and SVGAGI (reference sequence). The V gene lost 2 bases and the J gene lost 3 bases, with 11 bases spanning the gap. The CDR3 covers 14 residues. For the CDR3, the DNA is TGTGCCAGCAGTTACCAGGGCTTCGACTACGAGCAGTACTTC. Residues: CASSYQGFDYEQYF.

The genes are TRBV28 and TRBJ2-5; D gene ambiguous. Germline CDR1 and CDR2: MDHEN and SYDVKM. The V gene lost 3 bases and the J gene lost 3 bases, with 11 bases spanning the gap. The CDR3 has 14 residues. The chain's CDR3 is CASSLSDVEETQYF. The CDR3, as DNA: TGTGCCAGCAGTTTGAGCGACGTAGAAGAGACCCAGTACTTC.

The chain has TRBV4-1 and TRBJ2-2; D might be TRBD1 (6 bases). The germline CDR1 and CDR2 sequences are MGHRA and YSYEKL. With 5 bases removed from V and 9 bases from J, the gap between germline ends came to 19 bases. The CDR3 contains 15 residues. DNA for the CDR3: TGCGCCAGCAGCGACCTCAGGGGAGAGGGAAGGGAGCTGTTTTTT. Translation: CASSDLRGEGRELFF.

DNA for the CDR3: TGTGCCAGCAGCCGACAGGGGGGCGAGCAGTACTTC. Translation gives CASSRQGGEQYF. The chain joins TRBV2 to TRBJ2-7, with 9 bases aligning to TRBD1. CDR3 length: 12 amino acids. The junction had 3 bases not matched to a gene; V was cut back by 6 bases and J by 6 bases. The germline V gene encodes CDR1 SNHLY and CDR2 FYNNEI.

This clone came up many times. The gene calls are TRBV5-6 and TRBJ2-7; D is possibly TRBD1 (5 bases). The CDR3 is made up of 14 amino acids. Deletions cut 0 bases from V and 5 bases from J, with 12 bases between. From germline, CDR1 is SGHDT and CDR2 YYEEEE. The CDR3 here is CASSLGQGIHEQYF. CDR3 coding DNA: TGTGCCAGCAGCTTGGGGCAGGGTATCCACGAGCAGTACTTC.

The chain has TRBV6-1 and TRBJ1-6; D might be TRBD1 (5 bases). The CDR3 has 12 residues. With 7 bases removed from V and 10 bases from J, the gap between germline ends came to 11 bases. The germline V gene encodes CDR1 MNHNS and CDR2 SASEGT. The chain's CDR3 is CASIDWGSPLHF. The CDR3 region has the DNA TGTGCCAGCATTGACTGGGGGTCACCCCTCCACTTT.

The chain carries TRBV19 and TRBJ2-7, with TRBD1 matching 10 bases. CDR3 length: 15 amino acids. CDR1 and CDR2 (germline): LNHDA, SQIVND (reference sequence). V gave up 5 bases and J gave up 2 bases; unmatched junction bases: 6. The CDR3 DNA follows: TGTGCCAGTAGTCCGGACAGGGGGATTACCTACGAGCAGTACTTC. Translation gives CASSPDRGITYEQYF.

This clone appeared a few times. The V and J genes are TRBV7-2 and TRBJ1-2; tentatively, D is TRBD1 (5 bases). V lost 4 bases, J lost 7 bases, and 13 bases lay in between. The germline V gene encodes CDR1 SGHTA and CDR2 FQGNSA. The CDR3 length is 13 residues. CDR3 sequence reads: CASSSGAGAGYTF. In DNA, the CDR3 is TGTGCCAGCAGCTCCGGGGCCGGGGCTGGCTACACCTTC.

The chain is built from TRBV7-8 and TRBJ1-1; maybe TRBD1 (6 bases). V was shortened by 3 bases and J by 5 bases, with 10 bases between the two germline ends. The length of the CDR3 is 13 residues. Germline V gene data show CDR1 as SGHVS and CDR2 as FQNEAQ. The CDR3 sequence: CASSFTGLTEAFF. The CDR3 coding sequence is TGTGCCAGCAGCTTTACAGGGTTGACTGAAGCTTTCTTT.

This clone was found a few times. The V call is TRBV9, the J call TRBJ2-7; possibly TRBD1 for D (7 bases). Germline values: CDR1 SGDLS, CDR2 YYNGEE. The CDR3 covers 14 residues. V lost 0 bases, J lost 7 bases, and 14 bases lay in between. The CDR3, as DNA: TGTGCCAGCAGCGTAGGAGCTCCAGGGGGGGAGCAGTACTTC. Encoded protein: CASSVGAPGGEQYF.

The gene calls are TRBV11-2 and TRBJ2-3; D remains ambiguous. V lost 3 bases, J lost 3 bases, and 4 bases lay in between. CDR3 length equals 12 residues. CDR1 SGHAT and CDR2 FQNNGV come from the germline V gene. The CDR3 loop reads CASSLSTDTQYF. In DNA, the CDR3 is TGTGCCAGCAGCTTGTCAACAGATACGCAGTATTTT.

This chain links TRBV7-2 with TRBJ2-3, with D perhaps TRBD1 or TRBD2 (5 bases each). In germline, CDR1 is SGHTA, CDR2 FQGNSA. The V gene lost 6 bases and the J gene lost 4 bases, with 14 bases spanning the gap. This CDR3 is 14 amino acids long. CDR3 sequence: CASRPGRGSDTQYF. The CDR3 DNA reads TGTGCCAGCAGGCCGGGAAGGGGCTCAGATACGCAGTATTTT. Full variable domain (remainder filled in from reference TRBV7-2 and TRBJ2-3): GAGVSQSPSNKVTEKGKDVELRCDPISGHTALYWYRQSLGQGLEFLIYFQGNSAPDKSGLPSDRFSAERTGGSVSTLTIQRTQQEDSAVYLCASRPGRGSDTQYFGPGTRLTVL.

This clone was counted between two and nine times. This chain joins TRBV19 and TRBJ1-2; the D gene is possibly TRBD1 (5 bases). This CDR3 is 14 amino acids long. Germline V gene sequence: CDR1 LNHDA, CDR2 SQIVND (reference sequence). Trimming took off 8 bases at V and 2 bases at J, with 15 bases between the two ends. The CDR3 DNA reads TGTGCCAGTCGGCAAACAGGAGAGAACTATGGCTACACCTTC. Translated, it gives CASRQTGENYGYTF.

This clone has only a few counts. This sequence joins TRBV7-9 and TRBJ2-3, with a weak D call TRBD1 (6 bases). The V and J ends lost 4 bases and 11 bases respectively, with 16 bases between them. The CDR3 has 13 residues. Germline V gene data show CDR1 as SEHNR and CDR2 as FQNEAQ (reference sequence). This CDR3 is CASSSPGVPGQYF. The CDR3 DNA follows: TGTGCCAGCAGCTCACCAGGGGTACCGGGGCAGTATTTT.